This TCR beta chain was profiled in a study of blood T cell repertoires in COVID-19 (dated by TCRdb to 2018 to 2020). Context from the whole study: Samples from collaborators originated in the United States, Italy and Spain and spanned both the acute and convalescent phases of COVID-19. The prospective study material was composed of cDNA or gDNA derived from T cells, B-cell-depleted T cells, or PBMCs. Deeply sampled blood TCRbeta repertoires from subjects exposed to, actively infected with, or recovered from COVID-19 were included in the dataset. The repertoires were released in a freely available public database intended as a resource for research on the immune response to SARS-CoV-2. Samples were obtained from the ongoing ImmuneRACE study (first 160 participants) and from 1,254 subjects provided by 6 global collaborators. Nearly every sample came with metadata listing a de-identified subject ID, COVID-19 status, age in years and sex. Where available, HLA class I and class II types were taken from metadata supplied by the sample provider and were not determined by assay-based typing. Points the paper makes about the study in general: Clinical and demographic metadata were provided uncurated, with the amount varying by source and participant.

TCRbeta CDR3 regions were amplified from genomic DNA by means of the immunoSEQ Assay, a bias-controlled multiplex PCR. The source study handled its data this way. The number of nucleated cells in each sample was estimated from the amplification of reference gene primers within the assay. To quantify the absolute abundance of each unique TCRbeta CDR3 rearrangement, sequence reads were collapsed and filtered. For each sample, productive Simpson clonality was calculated as the square root of Simpson's diversity index over productive rearrangements. TCRdb obtained this table from immuneACCESS and retained in-frame rearrangements with V and J assigned. These tables miss some clones; where compared with another copy, unresolved V genes account for less than half of the shortfall, and the remainder is unexplained. From that table come the V and J calls and clone size; the DNA was used to work out D and trimming. The sample has 200,000 to 250,000 clones on record, more than 80% of them singletons. 7.8% of the sample is in the top ten clones.

A remark on this clone: This receptor's antigen is unknown. Base qualities are not provided; no much larger clone lies one nucleotide away.

At one collaborating source in Seattle, patients were enrolled during active infection and were followed longitudinally through the course of disease. The collaborating institutions used their own protocols to collect whole blood in K2EDTA tubes. For TCRbeta analysis, collaborators shipped samples in one of three forms: frozen whole blood, isolated PBMCs, or DNA extracted from either of those sample types. This clonotype originated in a woman older than 75 with COVID-19, enrolled during active disease. The sample taken for sequencing was peripheral blood.

The DNA sequence is TGTGCCAGCAGTTGGACAGGGGTGGGTGGCTACACCTTC. It encodes CASSWTGVGGYTF. The chain uses TRBV6-5 and TRBJ1-2, with TRBD1 identical over 9 junction bases. Germline trimming: 4 bases from V, 7 bases from J; junction bases outside gene matches: 4. The CDR3 starts with the cysteine, ends with the phenylalanine, and has 13 residues. The DNA shown is the 39-base CDR3, in frame from base 1. Reading the germline V gene gives CDR1 MNHEY and CDR2 SVGAGI.